This T cell receptor (beta chain) was observed in a study of identical twins. Study-wide results and limits: Findings came from cross-sectional statistics, without long-term follow-up of donors. With monozygotic twins, out-of-frame TCR alpha sharing exceeded what models estimated.

MiXCR was run by TCRdb on the 5' RACE reads, yielding one entry per CDR3 protein. The sample has roughly 490,000 distinct CDR3 sequences, 14% seen once. The table lists this clonotype with a few counts. No antigen is known for it. These data are also associated with another study on yellow fever vaccine responses in identical twins. As that study records: Each twin's T cell response to the vaccine was reported to look partly convergent and partly personalized.

The source material was CD4+ T cells sorted from blood. This sequence was found in a woman aged 18-29 years in good health.

In DNA form, the CDR3 reads TGTGCCAGCAGCTTCGGGGGGACAGGGAATTACGAGCAGTACTTC. Translation: CASSFGGTGNYEQYF. The chain uses TRBV7-8 and TRBJ2-7; 9 bases match TRBD1. Germline CDR1 reads SGHVS; CDR2 reads FQNEAQ. This CDR3 comprises 15 residues. V dropped 3 bases and J dropped 4; count of bases not matched to a gene: 7.